Presented here are 28 T cell receptor beta chains from one specimen sequenced in a study of shared clonotypes between healthy human individuals. Produced via immunoSEQ multiplex PCR; TCRdb's table is partial and in-frame only. The sample consists of around 500,000 clones, more than 75% of them appearing once. Sequencing was done on a sample of PBMCs. These receptors came from a woman aged 40 to 55 in good health. Some clones in this sample may be carry-over from other donors' samples.

This clone came up a few times. In DNA form, the CDR3 reads TGTGCCAGCAGCCCGAGGACAGGGGGTTCCTACGAGCAGTACTTC. It specifies CASSPRTGGSYEQYF. The gene calls are TRBV7-2 and TRBJ2-7; 10 bases are shared with TRBD1. Germline-derived CDR1 and CDR2 are SGHTA and FQGNSA. With V trimmed by 5 bases and J by 1 base, 5 bases remained unmatched. The CDR3 extends over 15 amino acids.

The gene calls are TRBV18 and TRBJ2-7; 8 bases map to TRBD2. Looked up from germline, CDR1 is KGHSH and CDR2 is LQKENI. The trim removed 2 bases at V and 5 bases at J, leaving 5 bases unmatched. This CDR3 contains 14 residues. CDR3 sequence reads: CASSPSAGGHEQYF. CDR3 bases: TGTGCCAGCTCACCATCGGCGGGGGGCCACGAGCAGTACTTC.

The chain couples TRBV4-1 to TRBJ2-5; D gene ambiguous. The J call is doubtful: the DNA matches TRBJ2-7 better. The V gene's germline CDR1 is MGHRA and CDR2 YSYEKL. CDR3 size: 15 residues. The chain's CDR3 is CASSQDLTASYEQYF. Written as DNA, the CDR3 is TGCGCCAGCAGCCAAGATCTAACGGCGTCCTACGAGCAGTACTTC.

V and J are TRBV7-8 and TRBJ2-3; no clear D. Germline-derived CDR1 and CDR2 are SGHVS and FQNEAQ. CDR3 length equals 12 residues. V was pared by 2 bases and J by 6 bases, with 6 bases between. The CDR3 sequence is CASSLLWDTQYF. DNA of the CDR3: TGTGCCAGCAGCTTATTATGGGATACGCAGTATTTT.

The chain carries TRBV6-1 and TRBJ2-5; possible D gene TRBD2, 5 bases. Germline lookup yields CDR1 MNHNS and CDR2 SASEGT. V lost 7 bases to trimming and J lost 4 bases, with 7 bases between them. The CDR3 spans 11 residues. CDR3 DNA: TGTGCCAGCATCGAGGGAGAGACCCAGTACTTC. Its translation is CASIEGETQYF.

V is TRBV4-1 and J is TRBJ1-4, with D perhaps matching TRBD1 (5 bases). CDR1 is MGHRA, CDR2 YSYEKL, per germline. Between the trimmed V and J ends, which lost 10 bases and 8 bases, there was a span of 17 bases. CDR3 length: 13 amino acids. The CDR3 here is CATSSGGIEKLFF. The CDR3, as DNA: TGCGCCACCTCGAGTGGGGGGATAGAAAAACTGTTTTTT.

The CDR3 loop reads CASSLRTGGGPEAFF. For the CDR3, the DNA is TGTGCCAGCAGTCTACGGACAGGGGGAGGACCTGAAGCTTTCTTT. The genes are TRBV6-6 and TRBJ1-1; 10 bases fit TRBD1. The germline V gene encodes CDR1 MNHNY and CDR2 SVGAGI (reference sequence). V was pared by 5 bases and J by 6 bases, with 9 bases of the junction left unmatched. This CDR3 is built from 15 residues.

This sequence joins TRBV7-2 and TRBJ2-7; 8 bases are shared with TRBD1. This CDR3 comprises 15 residues. Per germline, CDR1 SGHTA and CDR2 FQGNSA. V shed 7 bases, J shed 4 bases, and the junction held 12 bases outside the gene matches. The CDR3 DNA reads as TGTGCCAGCACCCCGCGTAGGGACAGGTATTACGAGCAGTACTTC. Its translation: CASTPRRDRYYEQYF. Combining the CDR3 with reference TRBV7-2 and TRBJ2-7 gives the whole variable domain GAGVSQSPSNKVTEKGKDVELRCDPISGHTALYWYRQSLGQGLEFLIYFQGNSAPDKSGLPSDRFSAERTGGSVSTLTIQRTQQEDSAVYLCASTPRRDRYYEQYFGPGTRLTVT.

The rearrangement joins TRBV10-3 to TRBJ1-4; D is possibly TRBD1 (5 bases). The germline V gene encodes CDR1 ENHRY and CDR2 SYGVKD. V dropped 2 bases and J dropped 2 bases, with 9 bases sitting between them. The CDR3 spans 15 residues. For the CDR3, the DNA is TGTGCCATCAGTGAGAGGCAGGGTACTAATGAAAAACTGTTTTTT. This translates into CAISERQGTNEKLFF.

The chain combines TRBV11-1 with TRBJ2-7; possibly TRBD1 for D (6 bases). The CDR3 contains 14 residues. Germline CDR1 reads SGHAT; CDR2 reads FQDESV (reference sequence). Between the trimmed V and J ends, which lost 0 bases and 6 bases, there was a span of 12 bases. The CDR3 coding sequence is TGTGCCAGCAGCTTAGCGGGGGCCGTGGGCGAGCAGTACTTC. The encoded protein is CASSLAGAVGEQYF.

The chain links TRBV28 to TRBJ2-1; D tentatively fits TRBD1 or TRBD2 (6 bases each). CDR1 and CDR2 from the germline V gene are MDHEN and SYDVKM. The CDR3 runs 15 residues. V dropped 6 bases and J dropped 5 bases, with 17 bases sitting between them. This CDR3 reads CASSPVGGGHNEQFF. In nucleotides, the CDR3 is TGTGCCAGCAGCCCCGTGGGGGGCGGACACAATGAGCAGTTCTTC.

The rearrangement joins TRBV7-8 to TRBJ2-3; 12 bases agree with TRBD2. CDR3 length: 16 amino acids. Germline lookup yields CDR1 SGHVS and CDR2 FQNEAQ. V lost 2 bases to trimming and J lost 6 bases; unmatched junction nucleotides: 6. The CDR3, as DNA: TGTGCCAGCAGCTTAAGACTAGCGGGGGCATGGGATACGCAGTATTTT. Its protein is CASSLRLAGAWDTQYF.

The rearrangement links TRBV4-1 to TRBJ2-2; the D is unclear. Trimming pared 0 bases from V and 7 bases from J, leaving 6 bases between. Germline V gene sequence: CDR1 MGHRA, CDR2 YSYEKL. The CDR3 is 13 residues long. CDR3 loop: CASSQENIGELFF. The CDR3 DNA follows: TGCGCCAGCAGCCAAGAGAATATCGGGGAGCTGTTTTTT.

In nucleotides, the CDR3 is TGCGCCAGCAGCTCACCCGGGACAGGGGCCACCAACACTGAAGCTTTCTTT. It codes for CASSSPGTGATNTEAFF. V is TRBV5-1 and J is TRBJ1-1; 10 nucleotides agree with TRBD1. The CDR3 contains 17 residues. The J segment lost 2 bases and the V segment lost 3 bases, leaving 10 bases of the junction unmatched. Germline V CDR1 and CDR2: SGHRS, YFSETQ.

This chain connects TRBV29-1 to TRBJ2-5, with D unresolved. Germline CDR1 SQVTM, CDR2 ANQGSEA. The CDR3 is 14 amino acids. V was clipped by 4 bases and J by 0 bases, with 12 bases between them. The CDR3 sequence is CSVGGRKYQETQYF. As DNA, the CDR3 is TGCAGCGTTGGGGGAAGGAAGTACCAAGAGACCCAGTACTTC.

This clone came up once. This chain connects TRBV5-6 to TRBJ2-7, with 14 positions matching TRBD2. CDR3 length equals 15 residues. The germline gives CDR1 SGHDT, CDR2 YYEEEE. V lost 4 bases and J lost 1; bases outside the gene matches: 1. CDR3 sequence reads: CASSGLAGGSYEQYF. CDR3 in DNA: TGTGCCAGCAGCGGACTAGCGGGAGGTTCCTACGAGCAGTACTTC. Variable domain in full (rest from reference TRBV5-6 and TRBJ2-7): DAGVTQSPTHLIKTRGQQVTLRCSPKSGHDTVSWYQQALGQGPQFIFQYYEEEERQRGNFPDRFSGHQFPNYSSELNVNALLLGDSALYLCASSGLAGGSYEQYFGPGTRLTVT.

The rearrangement uses TRBV11-3 and TRBJ2-1, with 9 bases that match TRBD2. The CDR3 loop spans 13 amino acids. CDR1 SGHNT and CDR2 YENEEA come from the germline V gene. Unmatched junction bases numbered 5, after V lost 5 bases and J lost 9 bases. CDR3 sequence (DNA): TGTGCCAGCAGCGGTTGGCGGGAGGGTGAGCAGTTCTTC. Translation gives CASSGWREGEQFF.

The rearrangement links TRBV11-3 to TRBJ2-1; no clear D gene. The CDR3 sequence is 10 residues long. Germline V CDR1 and CDR2: SGHNT, YENEEA. Trimming took 6 bases from V and 9 from J, leaving 6 bases between them. In DNA form, the CDR3 reads TGTGCCAGCAGGCTCTTTGAGCAGTTCTTC. Its translation: CASRLFEQFF.

The V call is TRBV5-6, the J call TRBJ2-1; 11 bases fit TRBD2. This CDR3 is built from 15 residues. The V segment lost 1 base and the J segment 9 bases; nucleotides outside the gene matches: 6. Per germline, CDR1 SGHDT and CDR2 YYEEEE. Here the CDR3 DNA reads TGTGCCAGCAGCTTGCAACTAGCGGGAGCTTCTGAGCAGTTCTTC. It codes for CASSLQLAGASEQFF.

This chain connects TRBV27 to TRBJ1-5; D not certain. This CDR3 is 13 amino acids long. V was trimmed by 6 bases and J by 7 bases, leaving 13 bases between them. CDR1 and CDR2 (germline): MNHEY, SMNVEV (reference sequence). CDR3 DNA: TGTGCCAGCAGCATCGACCGCCAACAGCCCCAGCATTTT. As protein: CASSIDRQQPQHF.

The chain joins TRBV5-1 to TRBJ2-7; D is uncertain. Germline loops: CDR1 SGHRS, CDR2 YFSETQ. V lost 7 bases, J lost 3 bases, and 14 bases lay in between. The CDR3 is 13 residues long. The CDR3 region has the DNA TGCGCCAGCCGCATATCACTAATCTACGAGCAGTACTTC. Encoded protein: CASRISLIYEQYF.

The genes are TRBV5-1 and TRBJ2-7; 7 bases map to TRBD2. The CDR3 loop spans 14 amino acids. Germline V gene data show CDR1 as SGHRS and CDR2 as YFSETQ. V was pared by 7 bases and J by 7 bases, with 14 bases of the junction left unmatched. CDR3 protein: CASGPGLEPGEQYF. The CDR3 DNA follows: TGCGCCAGCGGCCCAGGACTAGAACCGGGGGAGCAGTACTTC.

The rearrangement uses TRBV20-1 and TRBJ2-7; D not resolved. Trimming stripped 2 bases from V and 5 bases from J, with 7 bases between. CDR3 length equals 11 residues. Germline CDR1 DFQATT, CDR2 SNEGSKA (reference sequence). Here the CDR3 DNA reads TGCAGTGCTAGACGCGCAGACGAGCAGTACTTC. Protein: CSARRADEQYF.

The J gene is TRBJ2-7, the V gene TRBV18; TRBD2 aligns across 15 bases. Germline CDR1 KGHSH, CDR2 LQKENI. V was clipped by 3 bases and J by 9 bases; unmatched bases: 6. The CDR3 extends over 15 amino acids. The CDR3 nucleotides read TGTGCCAGCTCACCCCGGACTAGCGGGGGGGGATTGCAGTACTTC. Translation gives CASSPRTSGGGLQYF.

The genes are TRBV5-1 and TRBJ2-2; TRBD2 matches 9 bases. CDR3 length: 17 residues. Germline CDR1 reads SGHRS; CDR2 reads YFSETQ. The V gene end was trimmed by 4 bases and the J gene end by 6 bases; junction bases not matched to a gene: 13. Written as DNA, the CDR3 is TGCGCCAGCAGCCCTGGGGCAGTAGCGGGAGTTGCCGGGGAGCTGTTTTTT. It translates to CASSPGAVAGVAGELFF.

V is TRBV19 and J is TRBJ2-7, with 9 bases that match TRBD1. CDR1 is LNHDA and CDR2 is SQIVND in the germline V gene (reference sequence). The trim removed 5 bases at V and 1 base at J, leaving 6 bases unmatched. The CDR3 covers 15 residues. The CDR3, as DNA: TGTGCCAGTAGTCCGGGGACAGGGCGATCCTACGAGCAGTACTTC. Translated: CASSPGTGRSYEQYF.

The rearrangement joins TRBV5-4 to TRBJ2-7; D is undetermined. Per germline, CDR1 SGHNT and CDR2 YYREEE (reference sequence). The CDR3 runs to 17 residues. The V end was cut by 2 bases, the J end by 7 bases, with 25 bases between. CDR3 bases: TGTGCCAGCAGCTTTAGTTCAGCAGACGCCACCGCCCGGGAGCAGTACTTC. The encoded protein is CASSFSSADATAREQYF. The variable domain in full, completed from reference TRBV5-4 and TRBJ2-7, reads ETGVTQSPTHLIKTRGQQVTLRCSSQSGHNTVSWYQQALGQGPQFIFQYYREEENGRGNFPPRFSGLQFPNYSSELNVNALELDDSALYLCASSFSSADATAREQYFGPGTRLTVT.

The chain carries TRBV4-3 and TRBJ2-1, with TRBD1 matching over 8 bases. This CDR3 contains 16 residues. Germline loops: CDR1 LGHNA, CDR2 YSLEER. The J segment lost 9 bases and the V segment lost 0 bases, leaving 10 bases of the junction unmatched. The CDR3 region has the DNA TGCGCCAGCAGCCAAGATGTGACAGGGGTTAGTGGTGAGCAGTTCTTC. This gives the protein CASSQDVTGVSGEQFF.